This T cell receptor (beta chain) was profiled in a study of blood T cells in healthy people across ages. V lost 3 bases to trimming and J lost 8 bases, with 17 bases between them. The germline gives CDR1 SGDLS, CDR2 YYNGEE. The CDR3 runs 14 residues. A second PCR, run for roughly 7 to 12 cycles, used a sample-barcoded 5' primer plus a J-beta primer mix. Each CDR3 protein gets one entry after TCRdb re-called the 5' RACE reads with MiXCR. The table includes approximately 800,000 distinct CDR3 sequences, about 25% detected once. These data were also filed under a second study, of T cells of mothers and their children.

The rearrangement joins TRBV9 to TRBJ1-2, with a tentative D call TRBD1 (6 bases). The origin of this receptor is a boy younger than 18 in good health. Sequencing was performed on blood. The CDR3 is CASSDPKTGQGYTF. The CDR3, as DNA: TGTGCCAGCAGCGACCCAAAGACAGGCCAGGGCTACACCTTC.